The 5 T cell receptor beta chains below come from one sample, sequenced in a study of blood T cell repertoires in COVID-19 (dated by TCRdb to about 2020). The library was produced with the immunoSEQ multiplex PCR assay. TCRdb took this table from immuneACCESS and kept in-frame rearrangements with V and J called. Such tables lack part of the clones; where checked against another copy, unresolved V genes explain under half of the gap, and the rest is unexplained. The sample records under 140,000 clones, about 85% of which are singletons. The ten largest clones add up to about 5% of the sample. Sequenced sample: peripheral blood. The receptors shown here come from a human donor in a cohort sampled during active COVID-19.

This clone came up a few times. This chain links TRBV10-3 with TRBJ2-7; 10 bases line up with TRBD1. From germline, CDR1 is ENHRY and CDR2 SYGVKD. Unmatched junction bases numbered 5, after V lost 7 bases and J lost 5 bases. The CDR3 loop spans 13 amino acids. The CDR3 DNA reads TGTGCCATCACCCGGGACAGGGGTAACGAGCAGTACTTC. Its translation is CAITRDRGNEQYF.

The chain joins TRBV20-1 to TRBJ2-1; TRBD2 matches at 10 bases. V lost 3 bases and J lost 4; bases outside the gene matches: 9. Germline assignment: CDR1 DFQATT and CDR2 SNEGSKA (reference sequence). CDR3 length equals 16 residues. This CDR3 reads CSASLGLAGAYNEQFF. In DNA form, the CDR3 reads TGCAGTGCTAGTTTGGGCCTAGCGGGAGCTTACAATGAGCAGTTCTTC.

V usage is TRBV13 and J usage is TRBJ1-1, with D maybe TRBD1 (6 bases). The germline V gene encodes CDR1 PRHDT and CDR2 FYEKMQ (reference sequence). Trimming stripped 5 bases from V and 5 bases from J, with 15 bases between. The CDR3 sequence is 14 residues long. This CDR3 reads CASSPRGLWTEAFF. DNA for the CDR3: TGTGCCAGCAGCCCTAGGGGGTTGTGGACTGAAGCTTTCTTT.

The chain uses TRBV11-2 and TRBJ2-4; D is possibly TRBD2 (6 bases). The germline CDR1 and CDR2 sequences are SGHAT and FQNNGV. Between the trimmed V and J ends, which lost 4 bases and 0 bases, there was a span of 10 bases. CDR3 length: 15 amino acids. The CDR3 here is CASSWGVLAKNIQYF. As DNA, the CDR3 is TGTGCCAGCAGCTGGGGGGTACTAGCCAAAAACATTCAGTACTTC.

The rearrangement joins TRBV7-9 to TRBJ2-6, with D perhaps matching TRBD2 (5 bases). The CDR3 length is 16 residues. Trimming stripped 5 bases from V and 0 bases from J, with 11 bases between. The germline gives CDR1 SEHNR, CDR2 FQNEAQ (reference sequence). The CDR3 loop is CASSPLAGSGANVLTF. For the CDR3, the DNA is TGTGCCAGCAGCCCCCTCGCGGGCTCTGGGGCCAACGTCCTGACTTTC.